One and the same sample provided the 12 T cell receptor beta chains below, sequenced in a study of post-analysis software for immune sequencing data. Study-level findings and limits: TRBV5-6, TRBV5-1 and TRBV20-1 belonged to a set of roughly 5 TRBV segments that were more frequent in patients than controls.

Their cognate antigens are unknown. The TCR beta cDNA libraries contained unique molecular identifiers. TCRdb re-called the PCR reads with MiXCR, one entry per CDR3 protein. The sample records about 770,000 distinct CDR3 sequences, more than 45% being singletons. Sequenced: blood. These receptors were collected from a girl aged 10 to 17 with multiple sclerosis.

The chain uses TRBV12-3 or TRBV12-4 and TRBJ1-1; D remains unclear. Trimming left V 3 bases short and J 0 bases short, with 5 bases between. This CDR3 is 13 amino acids long. For the CDR3, the DNA is TGTGCCAGCAGTTTCTTGGTGAACACTGAAGCTTTCTTT. The encoded protein is CASSFLVNTEAFF.

In this sample, this clonotype turned up a few times. V and J are TRBV20-1 and TRBJ2-1, with 7 bases identical to TRBD2. With 3 bases clipped from V and 9 bases from J, the junction kept 11 bases outside the gene matches. The germline V gene has CDR1 DFQATT and CDR2 SNEGSKA (reference sequence). This CDR3 is built from 14 residues. CDR3 in DNA: TGCAGTGCTAGCGGGAGGATCCCCGTCGTTGAGCAGTTCTTC. Translation: CSASGRIPVVEQFF.

This chain joins TRBV7-9 and TRBJ2-1, with 8 nucleotides matching TRBD2. The V and J ends lost 4 bases and 8 bases, in that order; junction bases with no gene match: 10. CDR3 length equals 15 residues. Germline CDR1 is SEHNR and CDR2 is FQNEAQ (reference sequence). The CDR3 region is CASSSGGAHSDEQFF. CDR3 bases: TGTGCCAGCAGCTCCGGGGGGGCCCACAGCGATGAGCAGTTCTTC.

Notes on this clonotype: At one end, the junction sequence differs from germline, possibly due to a read error. The chain uses TRBV6-5 and TRBJ2-7, with D possibly called TRBD1 or TRBD2 (5 bases each). Germline-derived CDR1 and CDR2 are MNHEY and SVGAGI. The CDR3 consists of 14 residues. CDR3 amino acids: CASRRGGTYNERYF. The CDR3 DNA sequence: TGTGCCAGCAGGAGGGGCGGAACCTACAATGAGCGGTACTTC.

This chain connects TRBV9 to TRBJ2-1, with 12 bases matching TRBD2. Looked up from germline, CDR1 is SGDLS and CDR2 is YYNGEE. This CDR3 contains 15 residues. The V segment lost 4 bases and the J segment 6 bases; nucleotides outside the gene matches: 5. The CDR3 DNA sequence: TGTGCCAGCAGCCAGACTAGCGGGAGTGCCAATGAGCAGTTCTTC. Encoded protein: CASSQTSGSANEQFF.

This clonotype appeared a few times. The J gene is TRBJ2-1, the V gene TRBV20-1; D might be TRBD1 or TRBD2, each matching 5 bases. Trimming cost V 1 base and J 8 bases, with 21 bases left between them. This CDR3 contains 16 residues. Germline V gives CDR1 DFQATT, CDR2 SNEGSKA (reference sequence). The CDR3 sequence is CSARGVRHRGEDEQFF. The CDR3 DNA reads TGCAGTGCTAGAGGGGTAAGGCACCGAGGGGAAGATGAGCAGTTCTTC.

This clonotype appeared once. The chain has TRBV27 and TRBJ2-3; a weak D match, TRBD2 (5 bases). Between the trimmed V and J ends, which lost 3 bases and 2 bases, there was a span of 18 bases. CDR1 is MNHEY, CDR2 SMNVEV, per germline (reference sequence). The CDR3 is 17 amino acids. The CDR3 DNA sequence: TGTGCCAGCAGTTTCATCCGGACTGGGCAAAACACAGATACGCAGTATTTT. Amino acid sequence: CASSFIRTGQNTDTQYF.

This clonotype was picked up a small number of times. This chain joins TRBV20-1 and TRBJ2-1; 8 bases align to TRBD2. The V gene end was trimmed by 1 base and the J gene end by 4 bases; junction bases not matched to a gene: 3. The CDR3 has 14 amino acids. Germline-derived CDR1 and CDR2 are DFQATT and SNEGSKA (reference sequence). For the CDR3, the DNA is TGCAGTGCTAGAGTCGGGACTAGGTACAATGAGCAGTTCTTC. This encodes CSARVGTRYNEQFF.

The V gene is TRBV5-1, the J gene TRBJ1-1; D ambiguous. Looked up from germline, CDR1 is SGHRS and CDR2 is YFSETQ. The length of the CDR3 is 14 residues. V was shortened by 6 bases and J by 2 bases, with 14 bases between the two germline ends. DNA for the CDR3: TGCGCCAGCACCTCCACGCCGGGCAACACTGAAGCTTTCTTT. Translating it yields CASTSTPGNTEAFF.

The J gene is TRBJ1-5, the V gene TRBV7-9, with D uncertain. V shed 6 bases and J shed 2 bases, with 5 bases lying between them. Germline CDR1 and CDR2: SEHNR and FQNEAQ (reference sequence). The CDR3 has 12 residues. Written as DNA, the CDR3 is TGTGCCAGCAGTCGGGGCAATCAGCCCCAGCATTTT. Encoded protein: CASSRGNQPQHF.

This clonotype was recorded once. V gene TRBV7-2 combines with J gene TRBJ2-5, with 10 nucleotides matching TRBD1. The CDR3 has 16 amino acids. V was pared by 9 bases and J by 3 bases, with 13 bases of the junction left unmatched. The V gene's germline CDR1 is SGHTA and CDR2 FQGNSA. Here the CDR3 DNA reads TGTGCCAGTAACAAGAATTCCGGGACAGGGGAAGAGACCCAGTACTTC. Protein sequence: CASNKNSGTGEETQYF.

The chain joins TRBV7-2 to TRBJ2-5; D gene ambiguous. The CDR3 consists of 14 residues. Germline V gene lookup returns CDR1 SGHTA and CDR2 FQGNSA. With 5 bases removed from V and 0 bases from J, the gap between germline ends came to 10 bases. The CDR3 protein is CASSAQRYQETQYF. In DNA form, the CDR3 reads TGTGCCAGCAGCGCGCAAAGGTACCAAGAGACCCAGTACTTC. The whole variable domain, remainder taken from reference TRBV7-2 and TRBJ2-5, is GAGVSQSPSNKVTEKGKDVELRCDPISGHTALYWYRQSLGQGLEFLIYFQGNSAPDKSGLPSDRFSAERTGGSVSTLTIQRTQQEDSAVYLCASSAQRYQETQYFGPGTRLLVL.